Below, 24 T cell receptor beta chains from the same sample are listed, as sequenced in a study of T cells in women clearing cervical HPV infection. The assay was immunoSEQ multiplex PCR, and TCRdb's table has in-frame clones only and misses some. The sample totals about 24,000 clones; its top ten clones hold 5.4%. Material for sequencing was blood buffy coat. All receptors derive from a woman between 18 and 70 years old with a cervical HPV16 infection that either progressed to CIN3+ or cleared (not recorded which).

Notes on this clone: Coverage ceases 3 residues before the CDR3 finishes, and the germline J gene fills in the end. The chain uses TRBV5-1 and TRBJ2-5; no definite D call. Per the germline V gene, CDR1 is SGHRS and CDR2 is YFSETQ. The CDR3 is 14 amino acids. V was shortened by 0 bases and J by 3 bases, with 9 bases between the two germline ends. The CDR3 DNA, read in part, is TGCGCCAGCAGCTTGGGAGCTATCAAAGAGACC. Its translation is CASSLGAIKET. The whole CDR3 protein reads CASSLGAIKETQYF.

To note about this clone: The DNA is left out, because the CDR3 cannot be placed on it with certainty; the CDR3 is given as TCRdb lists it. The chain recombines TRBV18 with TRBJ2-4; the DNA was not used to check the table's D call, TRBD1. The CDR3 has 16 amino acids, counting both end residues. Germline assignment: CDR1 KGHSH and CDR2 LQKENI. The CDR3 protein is CASSPTVAGARYGQYF.

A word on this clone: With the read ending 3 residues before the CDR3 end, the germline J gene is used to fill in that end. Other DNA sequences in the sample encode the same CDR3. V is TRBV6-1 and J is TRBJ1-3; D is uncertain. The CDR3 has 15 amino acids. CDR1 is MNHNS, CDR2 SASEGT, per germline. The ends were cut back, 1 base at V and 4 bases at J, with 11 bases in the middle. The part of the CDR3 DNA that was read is TGTGCCAGCAGTGAAGTCCAGGCGGGAGGAAACACC. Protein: CASSEVQAGGNT. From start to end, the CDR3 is CASSEVQAGGNTIYF.

CDR3 region: CASRSRELEYNEQFF. Incomplete CDR3 DNA: TGTGCCAGTAGATCGCGGGAGCTGGAGTACAATGAG. The rearrangement joins TRBV19 to TRBJ2-1, with TRBD2 matching over 7 bases. The CDR3 extends 3 residues past the end of the read, so its final part is completed from the germline J gene. CDR1 is LNHDA, CDR2 SQIVND, per germline (reference sequence). There are 15 residues in the CDR3. With V trimmed by 6 bases and J by 4 bases, 9 bases remained unmatched.

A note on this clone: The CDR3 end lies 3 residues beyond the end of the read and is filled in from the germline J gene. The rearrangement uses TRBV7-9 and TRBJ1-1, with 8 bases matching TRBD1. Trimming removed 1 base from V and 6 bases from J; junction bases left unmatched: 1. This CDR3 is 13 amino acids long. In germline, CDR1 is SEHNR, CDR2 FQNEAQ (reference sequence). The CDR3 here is CASSLVTGAEAFF. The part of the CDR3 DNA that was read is TGTGCCAGCAGCTTAGTGACAGGGGCTGAA.

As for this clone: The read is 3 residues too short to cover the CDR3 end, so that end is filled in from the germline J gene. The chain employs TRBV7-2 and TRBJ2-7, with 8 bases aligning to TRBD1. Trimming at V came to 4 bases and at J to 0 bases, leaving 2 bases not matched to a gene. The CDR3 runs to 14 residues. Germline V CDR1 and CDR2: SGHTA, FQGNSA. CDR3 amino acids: CASSSGGNSYEQYF. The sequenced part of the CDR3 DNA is TGTGCCAGCAGCTCAGGGGGCAACTCCTACGAG.

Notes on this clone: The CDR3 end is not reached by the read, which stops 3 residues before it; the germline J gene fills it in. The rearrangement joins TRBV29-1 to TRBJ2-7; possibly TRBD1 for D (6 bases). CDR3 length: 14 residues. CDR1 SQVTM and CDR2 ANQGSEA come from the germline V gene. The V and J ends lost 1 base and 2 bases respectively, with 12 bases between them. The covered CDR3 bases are TGCAGCGTTGAAGGGTTTACAGGGACCTACGAG. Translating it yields CSVEGFTGTYE. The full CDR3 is CSVEGFTGTYEQYF.

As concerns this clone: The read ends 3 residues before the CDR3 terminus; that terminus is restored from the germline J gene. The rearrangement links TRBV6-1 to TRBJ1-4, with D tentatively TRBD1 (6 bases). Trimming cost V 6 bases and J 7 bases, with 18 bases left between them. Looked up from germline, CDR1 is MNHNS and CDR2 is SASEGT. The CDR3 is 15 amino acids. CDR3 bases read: TGTGCCAGCAGCGAAAATACAGGGAGGGGTGAAAAA. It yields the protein CASSENTGRGEK. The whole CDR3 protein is CASSENTGRGEKLFF.

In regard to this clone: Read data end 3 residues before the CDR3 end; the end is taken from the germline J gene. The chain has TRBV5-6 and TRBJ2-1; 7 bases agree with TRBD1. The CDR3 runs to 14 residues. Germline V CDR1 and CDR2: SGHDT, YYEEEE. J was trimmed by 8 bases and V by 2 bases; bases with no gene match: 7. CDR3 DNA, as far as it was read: TGTGCCAGCAGCTTCAGACAGGGAGACGATGAG. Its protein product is CASSFRQGDDE. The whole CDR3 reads CASSFRQGDDEQFF. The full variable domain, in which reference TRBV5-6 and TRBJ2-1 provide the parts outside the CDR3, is DAGVTQSPTHLIKTRGQQVTLRCSPKSGHDTVSWYQQALGQGPQFIFQYYEEEERQRGNFPDRFSGHQFPNYSSELNVNALLLGDSALYLCASSFRQGDDEQFFGPGTRLTVL.

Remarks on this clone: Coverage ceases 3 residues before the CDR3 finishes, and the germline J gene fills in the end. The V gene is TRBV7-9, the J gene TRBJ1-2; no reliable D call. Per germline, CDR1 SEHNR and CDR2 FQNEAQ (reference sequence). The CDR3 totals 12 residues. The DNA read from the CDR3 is TGTGCCAGCAGCTCCCAGAGTTACGAC. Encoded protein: CASSSQSYD. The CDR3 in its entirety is CASSSQSYDYTF.

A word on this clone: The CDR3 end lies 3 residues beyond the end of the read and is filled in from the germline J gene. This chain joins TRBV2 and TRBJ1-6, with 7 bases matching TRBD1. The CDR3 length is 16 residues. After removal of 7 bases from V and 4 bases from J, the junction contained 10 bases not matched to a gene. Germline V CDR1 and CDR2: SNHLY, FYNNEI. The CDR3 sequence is CASTVLRGQYNSPLHF. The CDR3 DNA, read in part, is TGTGCCAGCACCGTCCTCAGGGGACAGTATAATTCACCC.

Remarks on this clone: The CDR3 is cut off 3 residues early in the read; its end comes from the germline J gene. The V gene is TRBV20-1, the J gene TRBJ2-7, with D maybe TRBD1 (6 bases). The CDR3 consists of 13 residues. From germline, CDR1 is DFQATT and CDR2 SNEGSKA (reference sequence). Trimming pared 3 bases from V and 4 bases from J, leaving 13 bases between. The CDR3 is CSASRDIEYEQYF. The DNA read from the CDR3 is TGCAGTGCTAGCCGGGACATTGAATACGAG.

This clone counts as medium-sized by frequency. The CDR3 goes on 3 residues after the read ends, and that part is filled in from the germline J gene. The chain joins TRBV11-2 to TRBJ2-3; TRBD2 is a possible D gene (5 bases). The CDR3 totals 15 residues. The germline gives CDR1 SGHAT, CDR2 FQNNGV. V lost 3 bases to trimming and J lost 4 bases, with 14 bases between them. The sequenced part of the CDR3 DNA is TGTGCCAGCAGCTTCGCTAGAGGAGGTGCAGATACG. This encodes CASSFARGGADT. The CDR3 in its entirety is CASSFARGGADTQYF.

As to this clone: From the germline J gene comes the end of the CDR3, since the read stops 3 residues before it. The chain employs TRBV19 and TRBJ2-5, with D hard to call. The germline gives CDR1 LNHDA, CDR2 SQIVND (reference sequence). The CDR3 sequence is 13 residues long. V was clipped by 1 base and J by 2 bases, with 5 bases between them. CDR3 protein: CASSIAVQETQYF. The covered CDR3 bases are TGTGCCAGTAGTATAGCGGTACAAGAGACC.

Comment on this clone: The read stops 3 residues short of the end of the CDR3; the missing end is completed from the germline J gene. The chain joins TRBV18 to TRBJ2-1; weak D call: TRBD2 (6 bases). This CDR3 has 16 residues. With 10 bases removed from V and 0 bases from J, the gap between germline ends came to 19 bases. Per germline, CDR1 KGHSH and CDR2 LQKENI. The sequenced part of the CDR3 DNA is TGTGCCACCTCCTGGGATCTAGCGAGCTCCTACAATGAG. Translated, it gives CATSWDLASSYNE. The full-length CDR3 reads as CATSWDLASSYNEQFF.

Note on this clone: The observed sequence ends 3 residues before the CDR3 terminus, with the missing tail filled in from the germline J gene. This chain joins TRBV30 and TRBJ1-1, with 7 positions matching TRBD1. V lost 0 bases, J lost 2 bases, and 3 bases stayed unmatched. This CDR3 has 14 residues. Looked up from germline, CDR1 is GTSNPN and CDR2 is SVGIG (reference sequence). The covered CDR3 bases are TGTGCCTGGAGTGTACAAGGGGGCAACACTGAA. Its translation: CAWSVQGGNTE. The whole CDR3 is CAWSVQGGNTEAFF.

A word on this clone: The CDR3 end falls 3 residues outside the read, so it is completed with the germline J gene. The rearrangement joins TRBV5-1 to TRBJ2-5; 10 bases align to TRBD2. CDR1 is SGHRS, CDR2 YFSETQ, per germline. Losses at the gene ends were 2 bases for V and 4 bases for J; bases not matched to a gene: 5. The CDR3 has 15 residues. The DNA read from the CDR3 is TGCGCCAGCAGCTTCGGTAGCGGGGGGCCAGAGACC. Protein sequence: CASSFGSGGPET. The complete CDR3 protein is CASSFGSGGPETQYF.

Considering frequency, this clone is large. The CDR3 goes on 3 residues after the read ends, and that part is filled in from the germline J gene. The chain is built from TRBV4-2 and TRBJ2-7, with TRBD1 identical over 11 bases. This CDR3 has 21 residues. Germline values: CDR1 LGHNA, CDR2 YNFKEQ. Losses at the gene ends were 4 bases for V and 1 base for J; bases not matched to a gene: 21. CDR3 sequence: CASSLPGTGGFGQRGSYEQYF. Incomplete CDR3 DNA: TGTGCCAGCAGCCTGCCGGGGACAGGGGGGTTCGGCCAGCGGGGGTCCTACGAG.

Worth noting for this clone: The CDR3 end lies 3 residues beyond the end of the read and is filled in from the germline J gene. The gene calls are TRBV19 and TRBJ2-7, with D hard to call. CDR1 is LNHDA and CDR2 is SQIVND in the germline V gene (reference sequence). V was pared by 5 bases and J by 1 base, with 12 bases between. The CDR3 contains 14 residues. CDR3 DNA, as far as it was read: TGTGCCAGTAGTCCCTCCCAGTTATCCTACGAG. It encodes CASSPSQLSYE. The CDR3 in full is CASSPSQLSYEQYF.

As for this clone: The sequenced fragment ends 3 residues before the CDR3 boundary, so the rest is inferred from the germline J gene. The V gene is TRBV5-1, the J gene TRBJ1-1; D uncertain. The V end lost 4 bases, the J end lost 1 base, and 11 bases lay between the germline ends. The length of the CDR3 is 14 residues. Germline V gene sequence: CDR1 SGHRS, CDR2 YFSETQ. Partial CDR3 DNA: TGCGCCAGCAGCGTAACGCTTAGGAACACTGAA. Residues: CASSVTLRNTE. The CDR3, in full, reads CASSVTLRNTEAFF.

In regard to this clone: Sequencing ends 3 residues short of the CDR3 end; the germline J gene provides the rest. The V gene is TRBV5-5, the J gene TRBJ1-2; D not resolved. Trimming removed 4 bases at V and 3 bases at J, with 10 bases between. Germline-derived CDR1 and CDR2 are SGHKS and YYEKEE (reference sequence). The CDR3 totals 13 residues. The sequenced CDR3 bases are TGTGCCAGCAGCACAGCAGAAGACTATGGC. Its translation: CASSTAEDYG. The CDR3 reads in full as CASSTAEDYGYTF.

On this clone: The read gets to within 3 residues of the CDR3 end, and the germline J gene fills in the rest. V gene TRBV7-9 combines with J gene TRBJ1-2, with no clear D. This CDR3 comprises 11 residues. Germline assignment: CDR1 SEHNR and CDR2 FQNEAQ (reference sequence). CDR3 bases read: TGTGCCAGCAGACTAGGTGACGAC. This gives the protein CASRLGDD. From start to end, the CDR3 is CASRLGDDYTF.

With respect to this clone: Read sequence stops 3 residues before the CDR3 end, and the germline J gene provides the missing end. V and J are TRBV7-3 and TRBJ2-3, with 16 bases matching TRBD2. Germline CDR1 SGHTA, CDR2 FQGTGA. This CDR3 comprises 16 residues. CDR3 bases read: TGTGCCAGCAGCAGGGGACTAGCGGGGGGGCAAGAGACG. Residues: CASSRGLAGGQET. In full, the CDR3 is CASSRGLAGGQETQYF.

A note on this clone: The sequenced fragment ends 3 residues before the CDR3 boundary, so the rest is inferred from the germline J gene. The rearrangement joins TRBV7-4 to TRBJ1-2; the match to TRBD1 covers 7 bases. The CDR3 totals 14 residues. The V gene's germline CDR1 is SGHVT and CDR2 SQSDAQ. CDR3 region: CASSGDGQDYDYTF. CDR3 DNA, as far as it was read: TGTGCCAGCTCGGGTGATGGACAGGACTACGAC.